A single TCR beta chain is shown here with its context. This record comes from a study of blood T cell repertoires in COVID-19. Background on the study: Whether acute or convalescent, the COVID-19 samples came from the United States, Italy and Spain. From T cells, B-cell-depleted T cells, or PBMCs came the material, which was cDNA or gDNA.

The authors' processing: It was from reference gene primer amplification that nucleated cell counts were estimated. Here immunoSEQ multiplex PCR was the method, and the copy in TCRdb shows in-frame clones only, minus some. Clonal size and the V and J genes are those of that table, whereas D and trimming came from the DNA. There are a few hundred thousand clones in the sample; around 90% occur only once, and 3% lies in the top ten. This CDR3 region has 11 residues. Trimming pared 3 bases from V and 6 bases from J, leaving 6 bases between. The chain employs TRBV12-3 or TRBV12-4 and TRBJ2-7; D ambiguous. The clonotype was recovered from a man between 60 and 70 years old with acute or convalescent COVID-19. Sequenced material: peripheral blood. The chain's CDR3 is CASSFGSEQYF. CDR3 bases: TGTGCCAGCAGTTTTGGTAGCGAGCAGTACTTC.